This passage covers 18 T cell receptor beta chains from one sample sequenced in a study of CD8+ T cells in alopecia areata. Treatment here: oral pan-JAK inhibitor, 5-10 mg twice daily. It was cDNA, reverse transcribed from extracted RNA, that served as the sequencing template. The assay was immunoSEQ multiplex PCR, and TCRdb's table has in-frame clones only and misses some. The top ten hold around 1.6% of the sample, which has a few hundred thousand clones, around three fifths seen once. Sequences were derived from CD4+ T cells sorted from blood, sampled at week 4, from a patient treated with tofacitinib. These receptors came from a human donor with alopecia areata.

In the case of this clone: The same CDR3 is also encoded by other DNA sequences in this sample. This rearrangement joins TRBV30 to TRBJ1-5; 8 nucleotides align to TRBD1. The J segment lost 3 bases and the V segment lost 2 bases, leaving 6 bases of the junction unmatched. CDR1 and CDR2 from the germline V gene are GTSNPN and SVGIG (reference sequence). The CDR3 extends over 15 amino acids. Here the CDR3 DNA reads TGTGCCTGGAGTCATAGGGGACAGGTCAATCAGCCCCAGCATTTT. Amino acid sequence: CAWSHRGQVNQPQHF. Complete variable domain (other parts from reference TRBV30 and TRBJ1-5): SQTIHQWPATLVQPVGSPLSLECTVEGTSNPNLYWYRQAAGRGLQLLFYSVGIGQISSEVPQNLSASRPQDRQFILSSKKLLLSDSGFYLCAWSHRGQVNQPQHFGDGTRLSIL.

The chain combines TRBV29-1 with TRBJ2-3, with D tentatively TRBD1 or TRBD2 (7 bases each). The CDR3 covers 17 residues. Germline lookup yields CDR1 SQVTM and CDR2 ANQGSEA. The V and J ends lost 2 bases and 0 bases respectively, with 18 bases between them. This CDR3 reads CSVERGQRGASTDTQYF. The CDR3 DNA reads TGCAGCGTTGAAAGGGGACAGCGGGGTGCGAGCACAGATACGCAGTATTTT.

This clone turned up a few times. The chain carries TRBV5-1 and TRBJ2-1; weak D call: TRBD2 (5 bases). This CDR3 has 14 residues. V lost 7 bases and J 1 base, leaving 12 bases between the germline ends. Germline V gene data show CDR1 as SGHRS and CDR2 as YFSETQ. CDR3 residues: CASQSGRSYNEQFF. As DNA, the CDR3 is TGCGCCAGCCAATCGGGGAGATCCTACAATGAGCAGTTCTTC. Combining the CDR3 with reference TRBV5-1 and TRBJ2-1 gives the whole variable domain KAGVTQTPRYLIKTRGQQVTLSCSPISGHRSVSWYQQTPGQGLQFLFEYFSETQRNKGNFPGRFSGRQFSNSRSEMNVSTLELGDSALYLCASQSGRSYNEQFFGPGTRLTVL.

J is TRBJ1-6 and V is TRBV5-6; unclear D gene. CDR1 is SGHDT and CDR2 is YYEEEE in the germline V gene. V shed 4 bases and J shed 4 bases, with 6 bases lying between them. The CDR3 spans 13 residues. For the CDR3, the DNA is TGTGCCAGCAGCAACGCATATAATTCACCCCTCCACTTT. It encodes CASSNAYNSPLHF.

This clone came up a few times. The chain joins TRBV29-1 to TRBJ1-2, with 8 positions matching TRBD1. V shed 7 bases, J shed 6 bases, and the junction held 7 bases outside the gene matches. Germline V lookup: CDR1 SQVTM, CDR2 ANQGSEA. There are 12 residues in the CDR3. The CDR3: CSDRTGKDGYTF. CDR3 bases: TGCAGCGACAGGACAGGGAAGGATGGCTACACCTTC.

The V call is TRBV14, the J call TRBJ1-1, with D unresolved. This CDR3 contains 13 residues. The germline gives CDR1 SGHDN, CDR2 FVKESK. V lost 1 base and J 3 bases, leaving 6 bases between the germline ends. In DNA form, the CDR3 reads TGTGCCAGCAGCCAAGGATATGACACTGAAGCTTTCTTT. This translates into CASSQGYDTEAFF.

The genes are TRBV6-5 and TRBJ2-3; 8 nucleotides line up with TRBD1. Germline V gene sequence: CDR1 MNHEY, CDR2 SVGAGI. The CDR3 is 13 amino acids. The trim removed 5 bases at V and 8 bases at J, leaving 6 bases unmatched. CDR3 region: CASSATGDRTQYF. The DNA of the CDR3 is TGTGCCAGCAGTGCGACAGGGGATCGTACGCAGTATTTT.

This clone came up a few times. The CDR3 is CASSQATNTEAFF. The CDR3 DNA follows: TGTGCCAGCAGCCAGGCGACGAACACTGAAGCTTTCTTT. The chain joins TRBV14 to TRBJ1-1; no definite D call. The CDR3 has 13 residues. Germline assignment: CDR1 SGHDN and CDR2 FVKESK. V shed 3 bases and J shed 1 base, with 6 bases lying between them.

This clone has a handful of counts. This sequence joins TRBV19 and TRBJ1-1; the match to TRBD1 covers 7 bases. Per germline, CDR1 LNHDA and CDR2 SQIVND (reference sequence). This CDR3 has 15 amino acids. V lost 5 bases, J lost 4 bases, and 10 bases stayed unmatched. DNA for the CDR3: TGTGCCAGTAGTCCGGCGACAGGGCGGGGCACTGAAGCTTTCTTT. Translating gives CASSPATGRGTEAFF.

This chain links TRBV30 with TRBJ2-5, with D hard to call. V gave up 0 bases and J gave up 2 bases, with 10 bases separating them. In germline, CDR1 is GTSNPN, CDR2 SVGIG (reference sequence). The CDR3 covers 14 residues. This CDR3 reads CAWSVALPQETQYF. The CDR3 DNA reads TGTGCCTGGAGTGTAGCCCTGCCTCAAGAGACCCAGTACTTC.

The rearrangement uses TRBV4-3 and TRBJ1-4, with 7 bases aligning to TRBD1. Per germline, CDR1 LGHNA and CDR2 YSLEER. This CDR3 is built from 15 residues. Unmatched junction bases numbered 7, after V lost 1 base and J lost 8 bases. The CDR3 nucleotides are TGCGCCAGCAGCCAAGGACAGGGACGGAAGGAAAAACTGTTTTTT. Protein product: CASSQGQGRKEKLFF.

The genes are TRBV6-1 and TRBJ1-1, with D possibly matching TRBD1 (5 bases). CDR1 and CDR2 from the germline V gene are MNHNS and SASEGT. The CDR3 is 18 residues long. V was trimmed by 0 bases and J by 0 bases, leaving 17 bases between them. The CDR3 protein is CASSEARGTLIMNTEAFF. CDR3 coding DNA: TGTGCCAGCAGTGAAGCTCGGGGCACTTTGATAATGAACACTGAAGCTTTCTTT.

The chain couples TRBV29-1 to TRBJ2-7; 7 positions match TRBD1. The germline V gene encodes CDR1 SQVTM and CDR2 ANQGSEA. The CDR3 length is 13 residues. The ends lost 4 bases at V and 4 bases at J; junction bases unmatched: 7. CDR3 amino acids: CSVGGQNFYEQYF. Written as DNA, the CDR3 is TGCAGCGTTGGGGGACAGAACTTTTACGAGCAGTACTTC.

CDR3 DNA sequence: TGCAGCGTTGAAACGCAGTTACTTAACACTGAAGCTTTCTTT. Protein: CSVETQLLNTEAFF. V is TRBV29-1 and J is TRBJ1-1; D is uncertain. In germline, CDR1 is SQVTM, CDR2 ANQGSEA. There are 14 residues in the CDR3. The V gene lost 2 bases and the J gene lost 2 bases, with 12 bases spanning the gap.

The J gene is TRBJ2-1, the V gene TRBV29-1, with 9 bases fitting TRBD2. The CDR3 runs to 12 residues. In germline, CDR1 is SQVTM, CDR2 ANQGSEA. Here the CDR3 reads CSGAGGHNEQFF. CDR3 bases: TGCAGTGGTGCGGGGGGGCACAATGAGCAGTTCTTC.

CDR3 nucleotides: TGCGCCAGCAGCGCCGAGGCAGCGGGGGGAGAGACCCAGTACTTC. It is translated as CASSAEAAGGETQYF. The chain has TRBV5-1 and TRBJ2-5, with 9 positions matching TRBD2. This CDR3 region has 15 residues. V was pared by 4 bases and J by 4 bases, with 8 bases of the junction left unmatched. Germline V CDR1 and CDR2: SGHRS, YFSETQ. The entire variable domain, with the rest obtained from reference TRBV5-1 and TRBJ2-5, is as follows: KAGVTQTPRYLIKTRGQQVTLSCSPISGHRSVSWYQQTPGQGLQFLFEYFSETQRNKGNFPGRFSGRQFSNSRSEMNVSTLELGDSALYLCASSAEAAGGETQYFGPGTRLLVL.

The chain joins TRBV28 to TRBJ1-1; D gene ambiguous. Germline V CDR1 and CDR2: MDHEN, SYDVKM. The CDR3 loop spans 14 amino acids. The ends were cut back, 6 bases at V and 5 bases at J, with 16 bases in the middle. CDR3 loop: CASSYPRRGTEAFF. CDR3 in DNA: TGTGCCAGCAGCTATCCGCGCCGGGGAACTGAAGCTTTCTTT.

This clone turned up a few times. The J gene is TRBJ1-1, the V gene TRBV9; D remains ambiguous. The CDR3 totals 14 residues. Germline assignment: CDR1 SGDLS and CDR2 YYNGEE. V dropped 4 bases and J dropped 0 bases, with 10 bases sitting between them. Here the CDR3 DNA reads TGTGCCAGCAGCCAGACTCAGGTGAACACTGAAGCTTTCTTT. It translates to CASSQTQVNTEAFF. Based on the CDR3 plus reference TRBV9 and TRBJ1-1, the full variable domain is DSGVTQTPKHLITATGQRVTLRCSPRSGDLSVYWYQQSLDQGLQFLIQYYNGEERAKGNILERFSAQQFPDLHSELNLSSLELGDSALYFCASSQTQVNTEAFFGQGTRLTVV.